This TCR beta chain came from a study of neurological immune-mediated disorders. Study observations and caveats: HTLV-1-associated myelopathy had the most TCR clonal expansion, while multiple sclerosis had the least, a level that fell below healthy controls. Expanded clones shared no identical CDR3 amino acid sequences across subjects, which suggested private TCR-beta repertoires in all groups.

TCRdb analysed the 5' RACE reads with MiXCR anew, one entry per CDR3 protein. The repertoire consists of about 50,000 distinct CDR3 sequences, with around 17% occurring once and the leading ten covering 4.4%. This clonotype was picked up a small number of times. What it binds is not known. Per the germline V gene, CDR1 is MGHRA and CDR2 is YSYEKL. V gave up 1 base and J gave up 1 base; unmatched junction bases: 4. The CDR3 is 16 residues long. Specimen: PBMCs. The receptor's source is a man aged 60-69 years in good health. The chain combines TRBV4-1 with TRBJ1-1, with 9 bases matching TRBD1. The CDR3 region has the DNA TGCGCCAGCAGCCAAGGTCGGGACAGGGAGAACACTGAAGCTTTCTTT. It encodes CASSQGRDRENTEAFF.